This T cell receptor beta chain was observed in a study of cytomegalovirus exposure and HLA in healthy donors. Regarding the study as a whole: Confirmation in vitro established that three CMV-associated chains were specific for CMV antigens. Productive status was seen about 90% or about 30% of the time for most TCR beta V segments in an earlier analysis. Overall, approximately 150 TCR beta chains were annotated as cytomegalovirus-associated.

Trimming at V came to 1 base and at J to 3 bases, leaving 8 bases not matched to a gene. The CDR3 consists of 16 residues. Germline V gene lookup returns CDR1 SGHTS and CDR2 YDEGEE. Healthy bone marrow donors made up the donor group. The PCR had 60 Vbeta and 13 Jbeta primers. Method: immunoSEQ multiplex PCR; TCRdb's copy keeps in-frame clones and lacks some. The sample lists around 210,000 clones, roughly 80% occurring once. Worth noting for this clone: Its antigen is not known.

The chain has TRBV5-8 and TRBJ2-3; 7 positions match TRBD2. The TCR comes from a woman younger than 45 in good health and CMV-seronegative. Sequencing was performed on PBMCs. CDR3 coding DNA: TGTGCCAGCAGCTTGCCCCCGGGAGGTGGTACAGATACGCAGTATTTT. It yields the protein CASSLPPGGGTDTQYF. Looking up the rest from reference TRBV5-8 and TRBJ2-3 gives the full variable domain: EAGVTQSPTHLIKTRGQQATLRCSPISGHTSVYWYQQALGLGLQFLLWYDEGEERNRGNFPPRFSGRQFPNYSSELNVNALELEDSALYLCASSLPPGGGTDTQYFGPGTRLTVL.